This T cell receptor beta chain was retrieved from a study of radiation and T cells in renal cell carcinoma. As concerns this clone: Its cognate antigen is unknown.

Germline CDR1 and CDR2: SGHRS and YFSETQ. V was clipped by 4 bases and J by 3 bases; unmatched bases: 7. This CDR3 is 14 amino acids long. Broader study findings: Pretreatment tumor biopsies were lacking, so baseline clonotypes are unknown. From baseline, blood top tumor clonotypes peaked at 2 weeks post-radiation.

Indicated time point: blood 4 weeks post-SBRT, at nephrectomy. Treatment here: 15 Gy SBRT to primary tumor, nephrectomy 4 weeks later. Nephrectomy followed 15 Gy stereotactic body radiation by 4 weeks. The table came from immunoSEQ multiplex PCR; TCRdb's copy has only in-frame clones and leaves some out. Among 150,000 to 200,000 clones, approximately 90% were seen once, and the ten largest hold approximately 10%. This chain connects TRBV5-1 to TRBJ2-7, with TRBD1 matching over 7 bases. This sample comprised blood, obtained from a patient whose treatment included radiotherapy and nephrectomy. The receptor was derived from a woman between 45 and 65 years old with renal cell carcinoma. Here the CDR3 reads CASSLTGQGYEQYF. As DNA, the CDR3 is TGCGCCAGCAGCCTGACAGGGCAGGGCTACGAGCAGTACTTC.